A single sample is the source of the 23 T cell receptor beta chains below, sequenced in a study of shared clonotypes between healthy human individuals. CD8 cells regarded as naive lacked CD45RO, were positively chosen for CCR7, and omitted terminally differentiated effector memory CD45RA+ cells. Measured with immunoSEQ multiplex PCR; TCRdb has only the in-frame clones, and not every one. The profile shows roughly 2 million clones, about 95% of them singletons. Sequenced sample: naive CD8+ T cells sorted from blood. Receptors were obtained from a man aged 18 to 35 in good health.

J is TRBJ1-1 and V is TRBV29-1; D call uncertain. This CDR3 contains 12 residues. V lost 5 bases and J lost 0, with 7 bases in between. Germline V gene data show CDR1 as SQVTM and CDR2 as ANQGSEA. CDR3 sequence: CSVRLLNTEAFF. The CDR3 DNA reads as TGCAGCGTTCGCTTATTGAACACTGAAGCTTTCTTT.

The chain uses TRBV11-2 and TRBJ2-1; either TRBD1 or TRBD2 may supply D (5 bases each). Germline CDR1 reads SGHAT; CDR2 reads FQNNGV. This CDR3 is built from 13 residues. The V end lost 1 base, the J end lost 8 bases, and 9 bases lay between the germline ends. CDR3 in DNA: TGTGCCAGCAGCTTAGTTGAGGGGTATGAGCAGTTCTTC. Amino acids: CASSLVEGYEQFF.

The chain carries TRBV5-4 and TRBJ2-7, with unresolved D. V lost 0 bases and J lost 3, with 7 bases in between. The CDR3 has 13 residues. CDR1 is SGHNT and CDR2 is YYREEE in the germline V gene (reference sequence). The DNA for the CDR3 is TGTGCCAGCAGCTTGGGGGCGAACTACGAGCAGTACTTC. Translation gives CASSLGANYEQYF.

CDR3 sequence: CASSFGTGGYNEQFF. In DNA, the CDR3 is TGTGCCAGCAGTTTCGGGACAGGGGGCTACAATGAGCAGTTCTTC. The rearrangement links TRBV6-6 to TRBJ2-1; TRBD1 matches 11 bases. The junction had 2 bases not matched to a gene; V was cut back by 4 bases and J by 3 bases. The germline gives CDR1 MNHNY, CDR2 SVGAGI (reference sequence). The CDR3 consists of 15 residues.

The chain links TRBV1 to TRBJ2-7; TRBD2, the D gene given by the table, was not confirmed from the DNA. TRBV1 is designated a pseudogene. The CDR3 extends over 16 amino acids. CDR3 in DNA: TGCACCAGCAGCCAGGGACTAGCGGGAGGGCCCTACGAGCAGTACTTC. It is translated as CTSSQGLAGGPYEQYF.

J is TRBJ1-4 and V is TRBV7-9; 7 bases are shared with TRBD1. The CDR3 loop spans 16 amino acids. Germline values: CDR1 SEHNR, CDR2 FQNEAQ (reference sequence). The trim removed 1 base at V and 7 bases at J, leaving 9 bases unmatched. CDR3 protein: CASSLGEGGSGEKLFF. Written as DNA, the CDR3 is TGTGCCAGCAGCTTAGGGGAAGGGGGCTCTGGTGAAAAACTGTTTTTT.

V usage is TRBV7-2 and J usage is TRBJ2-7; D call uncertain. Between the trimmed V and J ends, which lost 0 bases and 3 bases, there was a span of 6 bases. The V gene's germline CDR1 is SGHTA and CDR2 FQGNSA. The CDR3 is made up of 13 amino acids. CDR3 residues: CASSLAAYYEQYF. As DNA, the CDR3 is TGTGCCAGCAGCTTAGCTGCCTACTACGAGCAGTACTTC.

This chain uses TRBV7-2 with TRBJ2-7; the match to TRBD2 covers 8 bases. The CDR3 loop spans 16 amino acids. V was pared by 1 base and J by 5 bases, with 10 bases of the junction left unmatched. Germline-derived CDR1 and CDR2 are SGHTA and FQGNSA. The CDR3: CASSLVPGRVADEQYF. The CDR3 DNA follows: TGTGCCAGCAGCTTAGTCCCCGGGAGGGTTGCAGACGAGCAGTACTTC. The complete variable domain, with remaining parts taken from reference TRBV7-2 and TRBJ2-7, reads GAGVSQSPSNKVTEKGKDVELRCDPISGHTALYWYRQSLGQGLEFLIYFQGNSAPDKSGLPSDRFSAERTGGSVSTLTIQRTQQEDSAVYLCASSLVPGRVADEQYFGPGTRLTVT.

The chain combines TRBV9 with TRBJ1-1; D is unclear. The germline V gene has CDR1 SGDLS and CDR2 YYNGEE. The CDR3 totals 12 residues. V dropped 3 bases and J dropped 5 bases, with 8 bases sitting between them. The CDR3 here is CASSGVQTEAFF. The CDR3 bases are TGTGCCAGCAGCGGAGTGCAGACTGAAGCTTTCTTT.

CDR3 DNA: TGCGCCAGCAGCTTGGCACAGCCAGGGCCCTCTGGAAACACCATATATTTT. It encodes CASSLAQPGPSGNTIYF. The gene calls are TRBV5-1 and TRBJ1-3, with a tentative D call TRBD1 (5 bases). The length of the CDR3 is 17 residues. V was clipped by 0 bases and J by 0 bases, with 13 bases between them. CDR1 and CDR2 from the germline V gene are SGHRS and YFSETQ.

The chain employs TRBV10-3 and TRBJ2-7, with 9 bases aligning to TRBD1. CDR3 size: 14 residues. From germline, CDR1 is ENHRY and CDR2 SYGVKD. The V gene end was trimmed by 7 bases and the J gene end by 0 bases; junction bases not matched to a gene: 4. DNA for the CDR3: TGTGCCATCACCTCGGGACAGGGCTCCTACGAGCAGTACTTC. Protein product: CAITSGQGSYEQYF.

The V call is TRBV21-1, the J call TRBJ2-3; whether TRBD2, the table's D call, matches the DNA was not checked. TRBV21-1 is shown as a pseudogene. This CDR3 spans 15 amino acids. The CDR3 DNA reads TGTGCCAGCAGCCCGGGGAAGAAGAACACAGATACGCAGTATTTT. It yields the protein CASSPGKKNTDTQYF.

The chain couples TRBV6-5 to TRBJ2-2; the D gene is possibly TRBD1 (6 bases). This CDR3 contains 13 residues. Trimming took off 5 bases at V and 5 bases at J, with 9 bases between the two ends. The germline V gene encodes CDR1 MNHEY and CDR2 SVGAGI. CDR3 sequence (DNA): TGTGCCAGCAGTAACACAGGGACCGGGGAGCTGTTTTTT. Amino acids: CASSNTGTGELFF.

The chain employs TRBV10-2 and TRBJ2-7; 7 bases are shared with TRBD1. The V segment lost 3 bases and the J segment 2 bases; nucleotides outside the gene matches: 7. This CDR3 is built from 15 residues. The germline gives CDR1 WSHSY, CDR2 SAAADI. CDR3 residues: CASSDPGTATYEQYF. Here the CDR3 DNA reads TGCGCCAGCAGTGACCCCGGGACAGCTACCTACGAGCAGTACTTC.

The chain carries TRBV5-6 and TRBJ2-7, with TRBD1 matching 7 bases. V lost 2 bases to trimming and J lost 3 bases; unmatched junction nucleotides: 14. Germline CDR1 and CDR2: SGHDT and YYEEEE. The CDR3 consists of 17 residues. The CDR3 protein is CASSLTTGNYAIYEQYF. CDR3 nucleotides: TGTGCCAGCAGCTTAACGACAGGGAACTACGCTATCTACGAGCAGTACTTC.

The V and J genes are TRBV6-1 and TRBJ2-2; D possibly corresponds to TRBD2 (5 bases). Germline values: CDR1 MNHNS, CDR2 SASEGT. This CDR3 has 15 residues. V was shortened by 6 bases and J by 4 bases, with 15 bases between the two germline ends. For the CDR3, the DNA is TGTGCCAGCAGATCGGTGGGCGAGGGCACCGGGGAGCTGTTTTTT. Translated: CASRSVGEGTGELFF.

A note on this clone: The same CDR3 arises from other DNA sequences in this sample as well. The V and J genes are TRBV9 and TRBJ1-1, with D perhaps matching TRBD1 (5 bases). The CDR3 extends over 12 amino acids. Germline loops: CDR1 SGDLS, CDR2 YYNGEE. V dropped 5 bases and J dropped 5 bases, with 10 bases sitting between them. The CDR3 region has the DNA TGTGCCAGCAGTGCTCAGGGAACTGAAGCTTTCTTT. The encoded protein is CASSAQGTEAFF.

The CDR3 DNA reads TGTGCCAGCAGCTTAGAGCCTGAAGCTTTCTTT. Translating it yields CASSLEPEAFF. The rearrangement joins TRBV13 to TRBJ1-1; D gene ambiguous. The germline V and J ends were trimmed by 1 base and 6 bases, with 3 bases remaining between them. Germline CDR1 and CDR2: PRHDT and FYEKMQ (reference sequence). The CDR3 contains 11 residues. Based on the CDR3 plus reference TRBV13 and TRBJ1-1, the full variable domain is AAGVIQSPRHLIKEKRETATLKCYPIPRHDTVYWYQQGPGQDPQFLISFYEKMQSDKGSIPDRFSAQQFSDYHSELNMSSLELGDSALYFCASSLEPEAFFGQGTRLTVV.

This chain joins TRBV9 and TRBJ1-2; unclear D gene. The germline gives CDR1 SGDLS, CDR2 YYNGEE. CDR3 length: 16 amino acids. Trimming pared 0 bases from V and 0 bases from J, leaving 12 bases between. Here the CDR3 reads CASSVDPTEANYGYTF. CDR3 DNA: TGTGCCAGCAGCGTAGACCCAACAGAAGCTAACTATGGCTACACCTTC. Variable domain in full (rest from reference TRBV9 and TRBJ1-2): DSGVTQTPKHLITATGQRVTLRCSPRSGDLSVYWYQQSLDQGLQFLIQYYNGEERAKGNILERFSAQQFPDLHSELNLSSLELGDSALYFCASSVDPTEANYGYTFGSGTRLTVV.

This sequence joins TRBV10-3 and TRBJ2-7; 9 positions match TRBD2. V dropped 3 bases and J dropped 2; count of bases not matched to a gene: 8. The CDR3 has 16 residues. The germline V gene has CDR1 ENHRY and CDR2 SYGVKD. CDR3 region: CAISDGGLAGPYEQYF. As DNA, the CDR3 is TGTGCCATCAGTGATGGGGGGCTAGCGGGACCCTACGAGCAGTACTTC.

CDR3 DNA sequence: TGTGCCAGCAGCGACACCAACTCCTACGAGCAGTACTTC. Residues: CASSDTNSYEQYF. V is TRBV5-5 and J is TRBJ2-7, with no clear D. The germline V gene encodes CDR1 SGHKS and CDR2 YYEKEE (reference sequence). The CDR3 is made up of 13 amino acids. Trimming removed 4 bases at V and 0 bases at J, with 8 bases between.

V usage is TRBV6-5 and J usage is TRBJ1-2, with 9 positions matching TRBD1. The CDR3 extends over 14 amino acids. With V trimmed by 8 bases and J by 4 bases, 8 bases remained unmatched. Germline assignment: CDR1 MNHEY and CDR2 SVGAGI. CDR3 sequence (DNA): TGTGCCAGCGGGACAGGGACCCGAGGCTATGGCTACACCTTC. Translated, it gives CASGTGTRGYGYTF.

V gene TRBV4-3 combines with J gene TRBJ1-6; perhaps TRBD1 as D (5 bases). V was shortened by 4 bases and J by 7 bases, with 14 bases between the two germline ends. Germline V lookup: CDR1 LGHNA, CDR2 YSLEER. This CDR3 has 15 amino acids. Written as DNA, the CDR3 is TGCGCCAGCAGCCGAGCTAAACAGGAAAATTCACCCCTCCACTTT. Encoded protein: CASSRAKQENSPLHF.